The 24 T cell receptor beta chains below were found in one sample sequenced in a study of T cell responses to AZD1222 COVID-19 vaccine. Profiled with immunoSEQ multiplex PCR; TCRdb holds only in-frame clones, not every one. The data hold roughly 150,000 clones, with around 89% observed a single time. Specimen: peripheral blood, collected on day 0 of AZD1222 vaccination. Receptors were obtained from an adult in good health.

This clone was seen just once. CDR3 sequence reads: CASSRSGQNSNQPQHF. CDR3 nucleotides: TGTGCCAGCAGTCGTAGTGGACAAAATAGCAATCAGCCCCAGCATTTT. The V call is TRBV6-6, the J call TRBJ1-5, with D possibly matching TRBD1 (5 bases). This CDR3 spans 16 amino acids. Deletions cut 5 bases from V and 0 bases from J, with 14 bases between. Germline CDR1 is MNHNY and CDR2 is SVGAGI (reference sequence).

The rearrangement uses TRBV29-1 and TRBJ2-6; D not certain. This CDR3 is built from 13 residues. V was shortened by 4 bases and J by 1 base, with 5 bases between the two germline ends. CDR1 SQVTM and CDR2 ANQGSEA come from the germline V gene. The CDR3 coding sequence is TGCAGCGTTGCGAGGTCTGGGGCCAACGTCCTGACTTTC. The encoded protein is CSVARSGANVLTF.

This clone has just one count. The rearrangement uses TRBV12-3 or TRBV12-4 and TRBJ1-2; D is unresolved. Trimming took 7 bases from V and 3 from J, leaving 9 bases between them. There are 12 residues in the CDR3. The CDR3: CASTSMDYGYTF. The CDR3 nucleotides read TGTGCCAGCACATCTATGGACTATGGCTACACCTTC.

Of note for this clone: One end of the junction does not line up with germline, which may come from a read error. V usage is TRBV12-3 or TRBV12-4 and J usage is TRBJ1-2; D is possibly TRBD1 (6 bases). The CDR3 runs 11 residues. The CDR3 is CASRVGQSYAF. CDR3 DNA sequence: TGTGCCAGCAGAGTCGGACAGTCCTATGCCTTC.

This clone was found once. The chain employs TRBV7-3 and TRBJ2-1; tentative D call: TRBD2 (5 bases). This CDR3 comprises 14 residues. Deletions cut 5 bases from V and 8 bases from J, with 16 bases between. Germline lookup yields CDR1 SGHTA and CDR2 FQGTGA. The CDR3 is CASSRLTRTDEQFF. CDR3 sequence (DNA): TGTGCCAGCAGCCGCCTAACTAGAACCGATGAGCAGTTCTTC. Full variable domain (remainder filled in from reference TRBV7-3 and TRBJ2-1): GAGVSQTPSNKVTEKGKYVELRCDPISGHTALYWYRQSLGQGPEFLIYFQGTGAADDSGLPNDRFFAVRPEGSVSTLKIQRTERGDSAVYLCASSRLTRTDEQFFGPGTRLTVL.

The chain is built from TRBV11-3 and TRBJ1-1; 9 bases map to TRBD1. In germline, CDR1 is SGHNT, CDR2 YENEEA. This CDR3 has 14 residues. Trimming took 5 bases from V and 8 from J; bases not matched to a gene: 9. The CDR3 loop is CASSTQGAQREAFF. The DNA of the CDR3 is TGTGCCAGCAGCACACAGGGGGCGCAGAGGGAAGCTTTCTTT.

CDR3 residues: CASSSGPNQPQHF. The CDR3 coding sequence is TGTGCCAGCAGTTCCGGACCGAATCAGCCCCAGCATTTT. V is TRBV6-1 and J is TRBJ1-5; D uncertain. Per germline, CDR1 MNHNS and CDR2 SASEGT. V was trimmed by 5 bases and J by 4 bases, leaving 9 bases between them. The CDR3 consists of 13 residues.

The count of this clone is one. This rearrangement joins TRBV11-1 to TRBJ1-1; 7 bases align to TRBD1. Germline CDR1 reads SGHAT; CDR2 reads FQDESV (reference sequence). The CDR3 totals 14 residues. Losses at the gene ends were 2 bases for V and 5 bases for J; bases not matched to a gene: 5. In nucleotides, the CDR3 is TGTGCCAGCAGCTTACCAACAGGGGCGACTGAAGCTTTCTTT. Translated: CASSLPTGATEAFF.

The V gene is TRBV28, the J gene TRBJ1-2; TRBD1 agrees at 12 bases. Germline V gives CDR1 MDHEN, CDR2 SYDVKM. With V trimmed by 6 bases and J by 9 bases, 11 bases remained unmatched. This CDR3 is 15 amino acids long. The CDR3 spells CASSLTGTGGWSYTF. In DNA form, the CDR3 reads TGTGCCAGCAGCCTGACCGGGACAGGGGGCTGGAGCTACACCTTC.

This chain links TRBV15 with TRBJ1-5; 8 nucleotides line up with TRBD1. The J segment lost 2 bases and the V segment lost 3 bases, leaving 3 bases of the junction unmatched. CDR1 and CDR2 (germline): LNHNV, YYDKDF (reference sequence). The CDR3 runs 15 residues. CDR3: CATSSRGPGNQPQHF. Written as DNA, the CDR3 is TGTGCCACCAGCAGCAGGGGGCCGGGCAATCAGCCCCAGCATTTT.

The chain links TRBV7-3 to TRBJ2-7; TRBD2 is a possible D gene (5 bases). Trimming took off 1 base at V and 1 base at J, with 11 bases between the two ends. The CDR3 runs 15 residues. The germline V gene encodes CDR1 SGHTA and CDR2 FQGTGA. The CDR3 DNA sequence: TGTGCCAGCAGCTTAAATGGCGGGCCTTCCTACGAGCAGTACTTC. Translation gives CASSLNGGPSYEQYF.

The chain has TRBV2 and TRBJ2-7, with TRBD1 as a possible D gene (6 bases). The length of the CDR3 is 14 residues. CDR1 is SNHLY and CDR2 is FYNNEI in the germline V gene. Trimming stripped 4 bases from V and 4 bases from J, with 14 bases between. The CDR3 coding sequence is TGTGCCAGCAGTGGGACACACAGGGCGTACGAGCAGTACTTC. It yields the protein CASSGTHRAYEQYF. Filled out from reference TRBV2 and TRBJ2-7, the complete variable domain reads EPEVTQTPSHQVTQMGQEVILRCVPISNHLYFYWYRQILGQKVEFLVSFYNNEISEKSEIFDDQFSVERPDGSNFTLKIRSTKLEDSAMYFCASSGTHRAYEQYFGPGTRLTVT.

J is TRBJ1-5 and V is TRBV7-2; D remains ambiguous. This CDR3 region has 13 residues. Between the trimmed V and J ends, which lost 4 bases and 0 bases, there was a span of 4 bases. The germline gives CDR1 SGHTA, CDR2 FQGNSA. The CDR3 DNA reads TGTGCCAGCAGCTCTTATAGCAATCAGCCCCAGCATTTT. Its protein is CASSSYSNQPQHF.

The rearrangement uses TRBV6-4 and TRBJ2-1; D is unclear. The CDR3 runs 14 residues. CDR1 and CDR2 (germline): MRHNA, SNTAGT. Trimming shortened V by 5 bases and J by 0 bases, and 8 bases separated the two germline ends. The CDR3 protein is CASSRNPSYNEQFF. Written as DNA, the CDR3 is TGTGCCAGCAGTAGAAATCCCTCCTACAATGAGCAGTTCTTC.

Only one count was recorded for this clone. The V and J genes are TRBV18 and TRBJ1-1; the D is unclear. V lost 3 bases and J 4 bases, leaving 15 bases between the germline ends. CDR1 KGHSH and CDR2 LQKENI come from the germline V gene. This CDR3 is built from 15 residues. CDR3 nucleotide sequence: TGTGCCAGCTCACCCGTAGAAGGGCCGGCCACTGAAGCTTTCTTT. Its translation is CASSPVEGPATEAFF.

The chain uses TRBV19 and TRBJ2-3, with TRBD2 as a possible D gene (5 bases). Germline V lookup: CDR1 LNHDA, CDR2 SQIVND (reference sequence). The CDR3 is 14 residues long. V was trimmed by 4 bases and J by 1 base, leaving 9 bases between them. This chain's CDR3 is CASSTPGGTDTQYF. CDR3 coding DNA: TGTGCCAGTAGTACCCCCGGGGGCACAGATACGCAGTATTTT. The full variable domain, its missing parts supplied by reference TRBV19 and TRBJ2-3, is DGGITQSPKYLFRKEGQNVTLSCEQNLNHDAMYWYRQDPGQGLRLIYYSQIVNDFQKGDIAEGYSVSREKKESFPLTVTSAQKNPTAFYLCASSTPGGTDTQYFGPGTRLTVL.

This clone has only a few counts. The chain employs TRBV2 and TRBJ1-6, with 7 nucleotides matching TRBD1. The length of the CDR3 is 13 residues. Germline assignment: CDR1 SNHLY and CDR2 FYNNEI. V lost 7 bases and J lost 8; bases outside the gene matches: 5. In nucleotides, the CDR3 is TGTGCCAGCATGGGCCAGGGGGATTCACCCCTCCACTTT. It specifies CASMGQGDSPLHF.

The rearrangement uses TRBV13 and TRBJ1-2; 11 bases are a match to TRBD1. From germline, CDR1 is PRHDT and CDR2 FYEKMQ (reference sequence). V lost 5 bases to trimming and J lost 2 bases; unmatched junction nucleotides: 4. The length of the CDR3 is 15 residues. As DNA, the CDR3 is TGTGCCAGCAGCAGCGGGACAGGGGGAAACTATGGCTACACCTTC. Translation gives CASSSGTGGNYGYTF.

V usage is TRBV7-6 and J usage is TRBJ1-3; D gene ambiguous. In germline, CDR1 is SGHVS, CDR2 FNYEAQ. The length of the CDR3 is 15 residues. V was pared by 2 bases and J by 4 bases, with 12 bases between. The DNA for the CDR3 is TGTGCCAGCAGCTTATCCGTGGGCCCCGGAAACACCATATATTTT. Translation: CASSLSVGPGNTIYF.

The chain employs TRBV4-2 and TRBJ1-3, with 8 bases lining up with TRBD1. Germline V gives CDR1 LGHNA, CDR2 YNFKEQ. The CDR3 is 16 residues long. V trimming: 0 bases; J trimming: 3 bases; junction bases outside the gene matches: 4. The CDR3 sequence is CASSQDRGTGGNTIYF. For the CDR3, the DNA is TGTGCCAGCAGCCAAGACCGGGGGACAGGTGGAAACACCATATATTTT.

The chain combines TRBV28 with TRBJ1-2; weak D call: TRBD1 (6 bases). Trimming shortened V by 7 bases and J by 2 bases, and 11 bases separated the two germline ends. The CDR3 has 13 amino acids. Germline values: CDR1 MDHEN, CDR2 SYDVKM. CDR3 DNA sequence: TGTGCCAGCAAAACGACAGGCAACTATGGCTACACCTTC. Translated, it gives CASKTTGNYGYTF.

This sequence joins TRBV6-5 and TRBJ2-7; 7 nucleotides align to TRBD2. Trimming cost V 0 bases and J 3 bases; bases outside gene matches: 5. The germline V gene encodes CDR1 MNHEY and CDR2 SVGAGI. The CDR3 spans 15 residues. The CDR3 DNA reads as TGTGCCAGCAGTTACTCGGGGAGGGGATTCTACGAGCAGTACTTC. It specifies CASSYSGRGFYEQYF.

The chain employs TRBV9 and TRBJ2-3; 11 bases are shared with TRBD2. Germline trimming cut 2 bases from V and 1 base from J; bases unmatched to any gene: 6. CDR1 SGDLS and CDR2 YYNGEE come from the germline V gene. The CDR3 loop spans 17 amino acids. For the CDR3, the DNA is TGTGCCAGCAGCGTGTCGACGGGACTAGCGGGCACAGATACGCAGTATTTT. Translating it yields CASSVSTGLAGTDTQYF.

Written as DNA, the CDR3 is TGTGCCAGTAACTCGCGTCTTGGACTCCGGAACACTGAAGCTTTCTTT. This codes for CASNSRLGLRNTEAFF. V and J are TRBV19 and TRBJ1-1; D ambiguous. This CDR3 has 16 amino acids. In germline, CDR1 is LNHDA, CDR2 SQIVND (reference sequence). Trimming pared 7 bases from V and 1 base from J, leaving 19 bases between.